What follows describes a single TCR beta chain. The antigen remains undetermined. CCR7+ PD-1+ TIGIT+ early memory CD8+ cells with dysfunctional traits were TPEX. Magnetic separation of the negative type served to enrich total CD8+ T cells. The entry originates in a study of human CD8 memory T cell subsets. Looked up from germline, CDR1 is SGHVS and CDR2 is FQNEAQ. This CDR3 has 15 amino acids. Libraries targeted TCR beta using 5' RACE with UMIs. As handled by the study authors: Whichever TCR beta library was examined, it held between about 2,700 and 20,000 functional CDR3 beta clonotypes. One entry per CDR3 protein, without DNA, is what TCRdb gives after re-calling the 5' RACE reads. TCRdb, not the authors, supplied the V and J calls. The listing contains around 10,000 distinct CDR3 sequences. General study findings and limits: Stem-like memory T cell repertoires seemed more diverse than precursor exhausted ones by Chao1 estimates.

The source is a human donor in good health. The material sequenced was CD8+ T cells from PBMCs. The rearrangement links TRBV7-8 to TRBJ1-1; TCRdb outputs TRBD1, but without DNA this stays unchecked. This CDR3 is CASSLVEGVNTEAFF.